The sequence of this T cell receptor (beta chain) was determined in a study of blood T cell repertoires in COVID-19. Whole-study context: Collection of acute and convalescent COVID-19 samples took place in the United States, Italy and Spain.

The ends lost 6 bases at V and 14 bases at J; junction bases unmatched: 19. The CDR3 is 17 residues long. Germline loops: CDR1 MDHEN, CDR2 SYDVKM. Only in-frame clones appear in the TCRdb table, and some are missing; sequencing was by immunoSEQ multiplex PCR. There are over 85,000 clones in the sample; over 85% occur only once, and 4% to 5% lies in the top ten. The sequence came from a human donor with COVID-19, enrolled during active disease. The donor label of this sample is uncertain. The chain carries TRBV28 and TRBJ1-6; 10 nucleotides line up with TRBD1. Sequences were obtained from peripheral blood. CDR3 DNA sequence: TGTGCCAGCAGCCCCGGCCGTGGGGGACAGGGGATGAAAACCCTCCACTTT. Translation: CASSPGRGGQGMKTLHF.